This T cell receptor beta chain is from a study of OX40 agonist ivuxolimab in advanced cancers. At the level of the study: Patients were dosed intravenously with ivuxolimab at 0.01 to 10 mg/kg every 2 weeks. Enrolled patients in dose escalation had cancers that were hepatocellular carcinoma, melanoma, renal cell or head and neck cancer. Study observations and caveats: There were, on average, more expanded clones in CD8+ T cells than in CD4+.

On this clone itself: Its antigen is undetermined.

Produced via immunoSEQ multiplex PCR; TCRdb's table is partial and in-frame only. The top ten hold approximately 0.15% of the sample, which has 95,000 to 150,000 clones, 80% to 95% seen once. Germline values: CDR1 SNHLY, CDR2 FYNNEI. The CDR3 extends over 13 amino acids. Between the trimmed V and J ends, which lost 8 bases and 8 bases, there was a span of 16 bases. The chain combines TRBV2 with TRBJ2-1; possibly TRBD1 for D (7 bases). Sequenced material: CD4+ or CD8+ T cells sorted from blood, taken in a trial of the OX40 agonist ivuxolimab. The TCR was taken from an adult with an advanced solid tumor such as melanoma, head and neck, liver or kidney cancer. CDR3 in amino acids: CASLEQGRYEQFF. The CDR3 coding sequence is TGTGCCAGCTTAGAACAGGGGAGGTATGAGCAGTTCTTC.